The present entry profiles one TCR beta chain with its context. PCR used 60 Vbeta primers and 13 Jbeta primers. Sequencing used immunoSEQ multiplex PCR; TCRdb keeps in-frame clones, though not all of them. Of some 190,000 clones listed, 85% are singletons. J was trimmed by 0 bases and V by 0 bases; bases with no gene match: 7. CDR1 and CDR2 from the germline V gene are LGHNA and YNFKEQ. This CDR3 spans 20 amino acids. The data derive from a study of cytomegalovirus exposure and HLA in healthy donors. Sequenced sample: PBMCs. The rearrangement uses TRBV4-2 and TRBJ2-6; 11 bases fit TRBD2. This clonotype was obtained from a boy aged 2-9 years in good health and CMV-seronegative. This CDR3 reads CASSQDDSSGGLSGANVLTF. The CDR3, as DNA: TGTGCCAGCAGCCAAGACGATTCTAGCGGGGGGCTCTCTGGGGCCAACGTCCTGACTTTC.